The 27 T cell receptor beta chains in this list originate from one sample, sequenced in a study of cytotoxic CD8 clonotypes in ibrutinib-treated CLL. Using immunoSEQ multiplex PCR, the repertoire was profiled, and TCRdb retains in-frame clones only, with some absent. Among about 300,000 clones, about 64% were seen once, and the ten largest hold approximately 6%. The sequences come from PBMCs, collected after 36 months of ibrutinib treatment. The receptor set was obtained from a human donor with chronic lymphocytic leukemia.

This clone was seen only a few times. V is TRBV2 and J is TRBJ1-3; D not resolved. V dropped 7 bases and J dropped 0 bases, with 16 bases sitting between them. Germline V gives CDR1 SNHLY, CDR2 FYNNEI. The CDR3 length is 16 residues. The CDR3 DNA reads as TGTGCCAGCAAGAGTCTAGGGCAGCTCTCTGGAAACACCATATATTTT. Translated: CASKSLGQLSGNTIYF.

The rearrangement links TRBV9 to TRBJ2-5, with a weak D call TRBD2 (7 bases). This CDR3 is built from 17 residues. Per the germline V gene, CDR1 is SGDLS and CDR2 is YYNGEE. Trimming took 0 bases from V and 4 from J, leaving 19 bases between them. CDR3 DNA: TGTGCCAGCAGCGTAGCTCCTGGGGGGGCGGTGCGAGAGACCCAGTACTTC. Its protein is CASSVAPGGAVRETQYF.

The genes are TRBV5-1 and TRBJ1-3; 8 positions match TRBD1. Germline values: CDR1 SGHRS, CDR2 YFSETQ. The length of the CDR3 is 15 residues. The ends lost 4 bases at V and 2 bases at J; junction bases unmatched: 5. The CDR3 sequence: CASSADRGAGNTIYF. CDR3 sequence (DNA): TGCGCCAGCAGCGCAGACAGGGGCGCTGGAAACACCATATATTTT.

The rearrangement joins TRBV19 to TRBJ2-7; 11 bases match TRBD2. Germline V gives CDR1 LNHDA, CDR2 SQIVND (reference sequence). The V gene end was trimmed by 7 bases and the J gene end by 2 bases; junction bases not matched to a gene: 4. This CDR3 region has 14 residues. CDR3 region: CASMTSGAPYEQYF. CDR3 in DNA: TGTGCCAGTATGACTAGCGGGGCCCCCTACGAGCAGTACTTC.

The CDR3 loop reads CASSTSRGHNEQFF. The CDR3, as DNA: TGTGCCAGCAGCACCTCCAGGGGCCACAATGAGCAGTTCTTC. The chain couples TRBV9 to TRBJ2-1; perhaps TRBD1 as D (6 bases). Trimming left V 4 bases short and J 5 bases short, with 13 bases between. This CDR3 contains 14 residues. The germline V gene encodes CDR1 SGDLS and CDR2 YYNGEE.

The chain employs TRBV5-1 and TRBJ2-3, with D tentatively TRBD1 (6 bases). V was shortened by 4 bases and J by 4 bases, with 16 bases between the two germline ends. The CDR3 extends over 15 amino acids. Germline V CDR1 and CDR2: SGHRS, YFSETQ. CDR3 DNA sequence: TGCGCCAGCAGCCTGGACGGACAGAGCCCAGATACGCAGTATTTT. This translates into CASSLDGQSPDTQYF.

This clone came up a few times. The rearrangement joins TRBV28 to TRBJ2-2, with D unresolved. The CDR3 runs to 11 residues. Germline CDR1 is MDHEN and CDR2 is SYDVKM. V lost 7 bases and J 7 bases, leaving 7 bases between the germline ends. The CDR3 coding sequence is TGTGCCAGCAACCTAAACGGGGAGCTGTTTTTT. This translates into CASNLNGELFF.

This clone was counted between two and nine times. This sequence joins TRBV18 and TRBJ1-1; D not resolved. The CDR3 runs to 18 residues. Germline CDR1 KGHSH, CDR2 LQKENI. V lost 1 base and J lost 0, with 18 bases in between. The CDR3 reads CASSPRILTSHLNTEAFF. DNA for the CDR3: TGTGCCAGCTCACCACGAATACTCACTAGCCACTTGAACACTGAAGCTTTCTTT.

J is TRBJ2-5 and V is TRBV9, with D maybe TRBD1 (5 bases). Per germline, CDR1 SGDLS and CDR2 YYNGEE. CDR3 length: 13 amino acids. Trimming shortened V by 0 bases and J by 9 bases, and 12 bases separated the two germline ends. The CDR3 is CASSVGALGAQYF. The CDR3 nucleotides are TGTGCCAGCAGCGTAGGGGCGCTAGGGGCCCAGTACTTC.

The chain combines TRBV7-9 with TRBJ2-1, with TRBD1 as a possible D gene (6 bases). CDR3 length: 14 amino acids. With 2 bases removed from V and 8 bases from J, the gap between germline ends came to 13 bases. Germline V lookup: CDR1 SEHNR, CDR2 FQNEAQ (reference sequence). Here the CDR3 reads CASSLSGAIDEQFF. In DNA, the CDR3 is TGTGCCAGCAGCTTATCAGGGGCAATCGATGAGCAGTTCTTC.

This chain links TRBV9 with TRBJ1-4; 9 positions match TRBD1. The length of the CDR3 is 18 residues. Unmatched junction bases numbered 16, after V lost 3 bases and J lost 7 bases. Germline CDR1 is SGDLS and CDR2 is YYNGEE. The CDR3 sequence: CASSAVFGSQGAGEKLFF. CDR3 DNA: TGTGCCAGCAGCGCAGTATTTGGTTCACAGGGGGCGGGTGAAAAACTGTTTTTT. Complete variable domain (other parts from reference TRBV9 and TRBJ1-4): DSGVTQTPKHLITATGQRVTLRCSPRSGDLSVYWYQQSLDQGLQFLIQYYNGEERAKGNILERFSAQQFPDLHSELNLSSLELGDSALYFCASSAVFGSQGAGEKLFFGSGTQLSVL.

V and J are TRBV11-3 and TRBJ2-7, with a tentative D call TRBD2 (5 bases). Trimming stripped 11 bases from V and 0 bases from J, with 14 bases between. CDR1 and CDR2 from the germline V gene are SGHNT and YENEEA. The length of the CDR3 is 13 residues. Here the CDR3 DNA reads TGTGCCTGGCCGACTATGAGCTCCTACGAGCAGTACTTC. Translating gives CAWPTMSSYEQYF.

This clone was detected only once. Here the CDR3 reads CASSIRGLGETQYF. The CDR3 region has the DNA TGTGCCAGCAGCATCCGGGGGCTAGGGGAGACCCAGTACTTC. This rearrangement joins TRBV9 to TRBJ2-5; possibly TRBD1 or TRBD2 for D (6 bases each). V was clipped by 4 bases and J by 5 bases, with 15 bases between them. The germline CDR1 and CDR2 sequences are SGDLS and YYNGEE. The CDR3 spans 14 residues.

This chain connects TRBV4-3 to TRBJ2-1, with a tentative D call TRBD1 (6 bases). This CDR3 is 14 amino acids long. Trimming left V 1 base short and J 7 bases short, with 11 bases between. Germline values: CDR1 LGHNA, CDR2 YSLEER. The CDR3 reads CASSQVTGWNEQFF. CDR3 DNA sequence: TGCGCCAGCAGCCAAGTCACAGGGTGGAATGAGCAGTTCTTC.

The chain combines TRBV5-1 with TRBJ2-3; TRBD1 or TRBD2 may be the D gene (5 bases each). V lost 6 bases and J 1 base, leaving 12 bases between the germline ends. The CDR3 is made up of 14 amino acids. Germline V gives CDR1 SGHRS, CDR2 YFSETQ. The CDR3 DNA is TGCGCCAGCACTGGGGGTTGGGGCACAGATACGCAGTATTTT. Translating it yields CASTGGWGTDTQYF.

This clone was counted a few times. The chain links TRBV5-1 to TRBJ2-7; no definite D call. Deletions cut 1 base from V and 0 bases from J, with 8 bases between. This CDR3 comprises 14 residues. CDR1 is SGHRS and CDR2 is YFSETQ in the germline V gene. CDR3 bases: TGCGCCAGCAGCTTGCTTGGCGGCTCCTACGAGCAGTACTTC. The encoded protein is CASSLLGGSYEQYF. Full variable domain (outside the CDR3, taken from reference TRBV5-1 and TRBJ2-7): KAGVTQTPRYLIKTRGQQVTLSCSPISGHRSVSWYQQTPGQGLQFLFEYFSETQRNKGNFPGRFSGRQFSNSRSEMNVSTLELGDSALYLCASSLLGGSYEQYFGPGTRLTVT.

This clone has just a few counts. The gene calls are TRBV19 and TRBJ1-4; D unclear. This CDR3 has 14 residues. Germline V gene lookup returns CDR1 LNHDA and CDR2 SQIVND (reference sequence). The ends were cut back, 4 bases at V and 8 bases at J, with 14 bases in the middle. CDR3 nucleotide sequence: TGTGCCAGTAGTACTGAGGGAAGACGGGAAAAACTGTTTTTT. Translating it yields CASSTEGRREKLFF.

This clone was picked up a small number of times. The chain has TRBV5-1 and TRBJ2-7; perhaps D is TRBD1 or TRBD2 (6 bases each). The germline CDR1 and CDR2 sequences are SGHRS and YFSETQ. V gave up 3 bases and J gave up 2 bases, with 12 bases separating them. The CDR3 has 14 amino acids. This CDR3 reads CASSSHRGPYEQYF. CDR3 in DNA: TGCGCCAGCAGCTCCCACCGGGGGCCCTACGAGCAGTACTTC.

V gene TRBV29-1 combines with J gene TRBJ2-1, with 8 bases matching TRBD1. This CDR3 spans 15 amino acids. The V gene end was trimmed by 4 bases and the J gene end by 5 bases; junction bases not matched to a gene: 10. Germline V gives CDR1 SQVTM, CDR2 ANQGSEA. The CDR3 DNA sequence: TGCAGCGTTGCCCACCTCTTGACAGGGGACAATGAGCAGTTCTTC. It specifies CSVAHLLTGDNEQFF.

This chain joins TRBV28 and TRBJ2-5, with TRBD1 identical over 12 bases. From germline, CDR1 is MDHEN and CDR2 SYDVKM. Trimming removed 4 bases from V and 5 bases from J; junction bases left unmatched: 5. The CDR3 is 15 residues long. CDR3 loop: CASSSRDRGRETQYF. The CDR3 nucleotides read TGTGCCAGCAGTTCCAGGGACAGGGGGCGGGAGACCCAGTACTTC. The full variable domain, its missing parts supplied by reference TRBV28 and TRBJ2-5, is DVKVTQSSRYLVKRTGEKVFLECVQDMDHENMFWYRQDPGLGLRLIYFSYDVKMKEKGDIPEGYSVSREKKERFSLILESASTNQTSMYLCASSSRDRGRETQYFGPGTRLLVL.

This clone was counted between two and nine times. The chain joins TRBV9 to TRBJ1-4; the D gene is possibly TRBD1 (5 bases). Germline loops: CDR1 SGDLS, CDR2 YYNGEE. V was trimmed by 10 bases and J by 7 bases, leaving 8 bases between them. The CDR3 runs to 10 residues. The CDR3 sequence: CASGGEKLFF. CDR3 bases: TGTGCCTCGGGGGGTGAAAAACTGTTTTTT.

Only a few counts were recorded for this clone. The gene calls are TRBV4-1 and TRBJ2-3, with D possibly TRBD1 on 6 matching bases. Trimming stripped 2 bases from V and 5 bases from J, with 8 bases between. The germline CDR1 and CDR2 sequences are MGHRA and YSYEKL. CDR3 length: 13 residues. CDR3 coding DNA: TGCGCCAGCAGCCAACGACAGGTAGATACGCAGTATTTT. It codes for CASSQRQVDTQYF.

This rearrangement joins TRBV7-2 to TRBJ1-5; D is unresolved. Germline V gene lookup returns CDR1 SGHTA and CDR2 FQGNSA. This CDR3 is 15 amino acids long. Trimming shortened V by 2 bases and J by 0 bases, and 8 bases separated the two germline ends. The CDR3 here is CASSLFGVSNQPQHF. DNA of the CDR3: TGTGCCAGCAGCTTATTCGGGGTTAGCAATCAGCCCCAGCATTTT.

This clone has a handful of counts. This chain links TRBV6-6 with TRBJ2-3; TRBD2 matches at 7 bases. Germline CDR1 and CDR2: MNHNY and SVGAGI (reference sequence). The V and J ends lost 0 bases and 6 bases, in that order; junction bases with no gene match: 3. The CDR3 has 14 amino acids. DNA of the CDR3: TGTGCCAGCAGTTACTCGCGGGGGTTGGATACGCAGTATTTT. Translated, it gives CASSYSRGLDTQYF.

CDR3 DNA: TGTGCCATCAGTGAGAATCCCGGGGCATACGAGCAGTACTTC. Translation: CAISENPGAYEQYF. This chain uses TRBV10-3 with TRBJ2-7; D tentatively fits TRBD1 or TRBD2 (5 bases each). Germline V lookup: CDR1 ENHRY, CDR2 SYGVKD. V was cut by 2 bases and J by 4 bases, with 12 bases left in between. This CDR3 contains 14 residues.

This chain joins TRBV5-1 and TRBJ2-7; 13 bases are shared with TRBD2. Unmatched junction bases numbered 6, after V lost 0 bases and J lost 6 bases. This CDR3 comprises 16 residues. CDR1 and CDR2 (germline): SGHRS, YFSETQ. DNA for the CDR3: TGCGCCAGCAGCTTGGATACTAGCGGGAGGGCAAGCGAGCAGTACTTC. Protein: CASSLDTSGRASEQYF.

The CDR3 sequence: CASSVTASSYEQYF. The CDR3 region has the DNA TGCGCCAGCAGCGTGACAGCGAGCTCCTACGAGCAGTACTTC. The J gene is TRBJ2-7, the V gene TRBV5-1, with D possibly being TRBD1 (5 bases). Per germline, CDR1 SGHRS and CDR2 YFSETQ. V was trimmed by 4 bases and J by 0 bases, leaving 11 bases between them. This CDR3 is built from 14 residues. The full variable domain, in which reference TRBV5-1 and TRBJ2-7 provide the parts outside the CDR3, is KAGVTQTPRYLIKTRGQQVTLSCSPISGHRSVSWYQQTPGQGLQFLFEYFSETQRNKGNFPGRFSGRQFSNSRSEMNVSTLELGDSALYLCASSVTASSYEQYFGPGTRLTVT.